The 21 T cell receptor beta chains below come from one sample, sequenced in a study of CD8+ T cells in alopecia areata. TCR sequencing used cDNA made by reverse transcription of extracted RNA. Profiling relied on immunoSEQ multiplex PCR, and the TCRdb table lists in-frame clones only, not all of them. The sample includes around 210,000 clones, more than 50% of them seen just once. The sequenced material came from CD8+ T cells sorted from blood. The receptor set was obtained from a human donor in good health.

The chain combines TRBV7-6 with TRBJ1-1, with D unclear. This CDR3 is 14 amino acids long. The germline V gene has CDR1 SGHVS and CDR2 FNYEAQ. Trimming cost V 5 bases and J 0 bases, with 10 bases left between them. The CDR3 sequence is CASSTRPMNTEAFF. The CDR3 nucleotides are TGTGCCAGCAGCACGAGACCGATGAACACTGAAGCTTTCTTT.

This chain connects TRBV29-1 to TRBJ2-7; D unclear. The J call may be incorrect, as the DNA end agrees better with TRBJ2-5. Germline CDR1 SQVTM, CDR2 ANQGSEA. CDR3 length: 11 residues. CDR3 DNA: TGCAGCGTCGTGGAGCAAGAGACCCAGTACTTC. Translating gives CSVVEQETQYF.

The rearrangement links TRBV5-6 to TRBJ1-5; D not resolved. V lost 2 bases and J lost 6, with 9 bases in between. CDR3 length equals 13 residues. Germline values: CDR1 SGHDT, CDR2 YYEEEE. CDR3 coding DNA: TGTGCCAGCAGCTTACTGGAAGGTCAGCCCCAGCATTTT. Amino acid sequence: CASSLLEGQPQHF.

The rearrangement joins TRBV4-1 to TRBJ1-5, with TRBD1 identical over 7 bases. The CDR3 runs 16 residues. Trimming at V came to 2 bases and at J to 1 base, leaving 5 bases not matched to a gene. Germline-derived CDR1 and CDR2 are MGHRA and YSYEKL. The CDR3 is CASSQILTGSNQPQHF. DNA of the CDR3: TGCGCCAGCAGCCAAATTTTGACAGGGAGCAATCAGCCCCAGCATTTT.

The chain links TRBV5-1 to TRBJ2-5; 11 nucleotides match TRBD2. The junction had 10 bases not matched to a gene; V was cut back by 4 bases and J by 2 bases. The CDR3 has 17 amino acids. The germline V gene has CDR1 SGHRS and CDR2 YFSETQ. The CDR3 here is CASSQLAGGPQQETQYF. The CDR3 bases are TGCGCCAGCAGCCAGCTAGCGGGGGGTCCGCAACAAGAGACCCAGTACTTC.

Only a few counts were recorded for this clone. J is TRBJ1-2 and V is TRBV19, with D tentatively TRBD1 (5 bases). The CDR3 covers 14 residues. Trimming removed 3 bases from V and 4 bases from J, with 12 bases in between. Germline assignment: CDR1 LNHDA and CDR2 SQIVND (reference sequence). The CDR3 DNA reads as TGTGCCAGTAGTATCCGTGACGGGGGCTATGGCTACACCTTC. Its translation is CASSIRDGGYGYTF.

The table lists this clone with a few counts. The V and J genes are TRBV7-8 and TRBJ2-3; TRBD2 aligns across 9 bases. CDR1 and CDR2 from the germline V gene are SGHVS and FQNEAQ. V lost 4 bases to trimming and J lost 2 bases; unmatched junction nucleotides: 7. The CDR3 consists of 16 residues. CDR3: CASSSARTSDTDTQYF. The CDR3 DNA reads as TGTGCCAGCAGCTCCGCCCGGACTAGCGACACAGATACGCAGTATTTT. The full variable domain, with the rest looked up from reference TRBV7-8 and TRBJ2-3, is GAGVSQSPRYKVAKRGQDVALRCDPISGHVSLFWYQQALGQGPEFLTYFQNEAQLDKSGLPSDRFFAERPEGSVSTLKIQRTQQEDSAVYLCASSSARTSDTDTQYFGPGTRLTVL.

This chain links TRBV2 with TRBJ1-4, with a tentative D call TRBD1 (5 bases). The CDR3 has 19 amino acids. The V end lost 3 bases, the J end lost 0 bases, and 20 bases lay between the germline ends. The V gene's germline CDR1 is SNHLY and CDR2 FYNNEI. The CDR3 protein is CASSERDPYSGATNEKLFF. The DNA for the CDR3 is TGTGCCAGCAGTGAGCGAGATCCTTACTCGGGGGCAACTAATGAAAAACTGTTTTTT.

CDR3 coding DNA: TGCGCCAGCAGCCTCCCAAATGTAGGGGACCAAGAGACCCAGTACTTC. Protein product: CASSLPNVGDQETQYF. This chain joins TRBV4-1 and TRBJ2-5; TRBD1 might be the D (5 bases). Trimming took off 4 bases at V and 0 bases at J, with 15 bases between the two ends. This CDR3 has 16 residues. The germline gives CDR1 MGHRA, CDR2 YSYEKL.

The rearrangement uses TRBV19 and TRBJ2-7; maybe TRBD2 (6 bases). With 7 bases removed from V and 2 bases from J, the gap between germline ends came to 15 bases. This CDR3 has 14 amino acids. Germline V gene lookup returns CDR1 LNHDA and CDR2 SQIVND (reference sequence). CDR3: CASTPHSGTYEQYF. The CDR3 DNA sequence: TGTGCCAGTACCCCCCATAGCGGTACCTACGAGCAGTACTTC.

The chain has TRBV9 and TRBJ2-3, with 9 positions matching TRBD1. V shed 4 bases, J shed 3 bases, and the junction held 3 bases outside the gene matches. Germline assignment: CDR1 SGDLS and CDR2 YYNGEE. This CDR3 contains 14 residues. As DNA, the CDR3 is TGTGCCAGCAGCTCGACAGGGGGGACAGATACGCAGTATTTT. This translates into CASSSTGGTDTQYF. Filled out from reference TRBV9 and TRBJ2-3, the complete variable domain reads DSGVTQTPKHLITATGQRVTLRCSPRSGDLSVYWYQQSLDQGLQFLIQYYNGEERAKGNILERFSAQQFPDLHSELNLSSLELGDSALYFCASSSTGGTDTQYFGPGTRLTVL.

The genes are TRBV4-1 and TRBJ2-5, with 11 bases fitting TRBD2. Looked up from germline, CDR1 is MGHRA and CDR2 is YSYEKL. The CDR3 runs 18 residues. Losses at the gene ends were 1 base for V and 1 base for J; bases not matched to a gene: 8. The CDR3 loop reads CASSQGISLAGGQETQYF. DNA of the CDR3: TGCGCCAGCAGCCAAGGAATAAGTCTAGCGGGGGGCCAAGAGACCCAGTACTTC.

The J gene is TRBJ1-1, the V gene TRBV2; D ambiguous. V was pared by 7 bases and J by 3 bases, with 6 bases between. This CDR3 spans 11 amino acids. Germline V gene data show CDR1 as SNHLY and CDR2 as FYNNEI. CDR3 sequence reads: CASNRDTEAFF. In DNA form, the CDR3 reads TGTGCCAGCAACCGGGACACTGAAGCTTTCTTT. The entire variable domain, with the rest obtained from reference TRBV2 and TRBJ1-1, is as follows: EPEVTQTPSHQVTQMGQEVILRCVPISNHLYFYWYRQILGQKVEFLVSFYNNEISEKSEIFDDQFSVERPDGSNFTLKIRSTKLEDSAMYFCASNRDTEAFFGQGTRLTVV.

This clone was recorded a few times. J is TRBJ2-1 and V is TRBV19; D remains ambiguous. The CDR3 loop spans 12 amino acids. The V gene's germline CDR1 is LNHDA and CDR2 SQIVND (reference sequence). Trimming cost V 1 base and J 9 bases, with 7 bases left between them. The CDR3 spells CASSIGQPEQFF. The CDR3 region has the DNA TGTGCCAGTAGTATAGGACAACCTGAGCAGTTCTTC.

This clone showed up just a few times. The chain recombines TRBV7-7 with TRBJ2-1, with D possibly being TRBD2 (6 bases). The CDR3 loop spans 13 amino acids. The germline gives CDR1 SSHAT, CDR2 FNYEAQ (reference sequence). With 5 bases removed from V and 10 bases from J, the gap between germline ends came to 15 bases. CDR3: CASSPGGDWEQFF. Written as DNA, the CDR3 is TGTGCCAGCAGCCCAGGCGGGGATTGGGAGCAGTTCTTC.

The chain is built from TRBV5-6 and TRBJ2-2, with a weak D call TRBD2 (6 bases). Trimming removed 4 bases at V and 2 bases at J, with 9 bases between. The V gene's germline CDR1 is SGHDT and CDR2 YYEEEE. This CDR3 region has 14 residues. The CDR3 region is CASSLGRNTGELFF. CDR3 nucleotides: TGTGCCAGCAGCCTCGGGAGAAACACCGGGGAGCTGTTTTTT.

This clone came up once. The rearrangement uses TRBV13 and TRBJ2-5; D is unresolved. CDR3 length: 14 residues. Trimming cost V 3 bases and J 1 base, with 9 bases left between them. Germline lookup yields CDR1 PRHDT and CDR2 FYEKMQ (reference sequence). CDR3: CASSFRTPQETQYF. The DNA for the CDR3 is TGTGCCAGCAGCTTTCGTACCCCCCAAGAGACCCAGTACTTC.

This clone was picked up a small number of times. The chain recombines TRBV29-1 with TRBJ2-7; D is perhaps TRBD1 (5 bases). CDR3 length: 13 amino acids. In germline, CDR1 is SQVTM, CDR2 ANQGSEA. Trimming stripped 1 base from V and 2 bases from J, with 9 bases between. As DNA, the CDR3 is TGCAGCGTTGAAGTAGGACAACCCTACGAGCAGTACTTC. It encodes CSVEVGQPYEQYF.

The chain has TRBV5-1 and TRBJ2-5, with 7 bases that match TRBD2. The CDR3 covers 15 residues. V lost 3 bases, J lost 6 bases, and 11 bases stayed unmatched. Germline lookup yields CDR1 SGHRS and CDR2 YFSETQ. In DNA form, the CDR3 reads TGCGCCAGCAGCTGGGAGTCTAGCGGCTCGAAGACCCAGTACTTC. Encoded protein: CASSWESSGSKTQYF.

J is TRBJ2-7 and V is TRBV5-1, with 7 bases matching TRBD2. This CDR3 is built from 14 residues. Germline V gene sequence: CDR1 SGHRS, CDR2 YFSETQ. The V and J ends lost 0 bases and 4 bases, in that order; junction bases with no gene match: 4. The CDR3 coding sequence is TGCGCCAGCAGCTTGGGCGGGGGAATGTACGAGCAGTACTTC. This gives the protein CASSLGGGMYEQYF. Together with reference TRBV5-1 and TRBJ2-7, the CDR3 gives the full variable domain: KAGVTQTPRYLIKTRGQQVTLSCSPISGHRSVSWYQQTPGQGLQFLFEYFSETQRNKGNFPGRFSGRQFSNSRSEMNVSTLELGDSALYLCASSLGGGMYEQYFGPGTRLTVT.

The gene calls are TRBV6-5 and TRBJ2-1; TRBD2 agrees at 8 bases. This CDR3 has 15 amino acids. Germline V lookup: CDR1 MNHEY, CDR2 SVGAGI. Losses at the gene ends were 8 bases for V and 0 bases for J; bases not matched to a gene: 6. The CDR3 sequence: CASGRGASSYNEQFF. CDR3 DNA sequence: TGTGCCAGCGGGCGGGGGGCCAGCTCCTACAATGAGCAGTTCTTC.